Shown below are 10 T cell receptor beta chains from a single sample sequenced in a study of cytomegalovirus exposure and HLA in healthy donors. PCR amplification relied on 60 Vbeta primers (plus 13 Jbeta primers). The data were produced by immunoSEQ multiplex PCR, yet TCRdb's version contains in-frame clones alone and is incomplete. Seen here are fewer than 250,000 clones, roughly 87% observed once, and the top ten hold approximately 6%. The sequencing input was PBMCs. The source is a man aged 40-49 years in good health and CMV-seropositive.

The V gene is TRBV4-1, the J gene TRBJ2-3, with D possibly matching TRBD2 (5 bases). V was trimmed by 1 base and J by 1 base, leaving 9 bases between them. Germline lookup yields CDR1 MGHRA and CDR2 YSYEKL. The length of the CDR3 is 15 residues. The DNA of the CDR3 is TGCGCCAGCAGCCAAGGTGGGAGTGGCACAGATACGCAGTATTTT. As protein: CASSQGGSGTDTQYF.

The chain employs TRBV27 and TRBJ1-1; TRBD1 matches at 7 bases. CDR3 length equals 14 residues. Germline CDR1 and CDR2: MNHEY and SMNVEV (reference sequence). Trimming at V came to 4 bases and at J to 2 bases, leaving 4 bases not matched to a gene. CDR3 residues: CASSWGQRNTEAFF. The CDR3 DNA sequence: TGTGCCAGCAGTTGGGGACAGAGAAACACTGAAGCTTTCTTT.

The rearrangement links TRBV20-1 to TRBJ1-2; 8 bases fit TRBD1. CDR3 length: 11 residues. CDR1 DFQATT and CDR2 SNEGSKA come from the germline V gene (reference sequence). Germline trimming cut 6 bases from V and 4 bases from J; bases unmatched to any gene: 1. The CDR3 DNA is TGCAGTGCCGGGACAGGCTATGGCTACACCTTC. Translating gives CSAGTGYGYTF.

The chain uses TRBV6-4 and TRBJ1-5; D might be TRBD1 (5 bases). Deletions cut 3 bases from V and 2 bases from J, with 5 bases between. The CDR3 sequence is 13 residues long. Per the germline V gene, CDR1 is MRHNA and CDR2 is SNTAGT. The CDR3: CASSETGNQPQHF. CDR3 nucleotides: TGTGCCAGCAGTGAGACAGGCAATCAGCCCCAGCATTTT.

Written as DNA, the CDR3 is TGTGCCAGCTCACCACAGAAGGGAGCGAACTATGGCTACACCTTC. This sequence encodes CASSPQKGANYGYTF. V usage is TRBV18 and J usage is TRBJ1-2; D not resolved. Trimming shortened V by 1 base and J by 2 bases, and 11 bases separated the two germline ends. Germline V gene lookup returns CDR1 KGHSH and CDR2 LQKENI. The CDR3 spans 15 residues.

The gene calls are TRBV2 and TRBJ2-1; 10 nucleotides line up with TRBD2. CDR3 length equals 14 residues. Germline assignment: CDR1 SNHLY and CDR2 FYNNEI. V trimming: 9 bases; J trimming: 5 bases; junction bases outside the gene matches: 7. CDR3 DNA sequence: TGTGCCAGTGACAGGGGACTAGCGAACAATGAGCAGTTCTTC. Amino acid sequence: CASDRGLANNEQFF.

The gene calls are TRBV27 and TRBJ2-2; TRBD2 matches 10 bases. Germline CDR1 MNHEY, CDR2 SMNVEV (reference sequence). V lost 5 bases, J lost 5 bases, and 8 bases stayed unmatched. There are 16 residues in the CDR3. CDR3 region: CASSTSLTSGTGELFF. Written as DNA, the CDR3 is TGTGCCAGCAGTACGTCATTGACTAGCGGGACCGGGGAGCTGTTTTTT.

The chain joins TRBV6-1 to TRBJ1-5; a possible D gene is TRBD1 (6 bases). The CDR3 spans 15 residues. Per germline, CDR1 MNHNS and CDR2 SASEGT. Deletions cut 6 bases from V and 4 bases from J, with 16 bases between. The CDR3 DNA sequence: TGTGCCAGCAGACACTGGACAGCGGTAAATCAGCCCCAGCATTTT. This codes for CASRHWTAVNQPQHF.

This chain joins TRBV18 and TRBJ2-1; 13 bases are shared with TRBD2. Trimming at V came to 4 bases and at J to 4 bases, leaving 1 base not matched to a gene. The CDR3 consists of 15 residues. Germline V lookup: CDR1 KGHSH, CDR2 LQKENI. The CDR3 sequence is CASSLTSGRYNEQFF. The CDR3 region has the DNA TGTGCCAGCTCACTGACTAGCGGGAGGTACAATGAGCAGTTCTTC.

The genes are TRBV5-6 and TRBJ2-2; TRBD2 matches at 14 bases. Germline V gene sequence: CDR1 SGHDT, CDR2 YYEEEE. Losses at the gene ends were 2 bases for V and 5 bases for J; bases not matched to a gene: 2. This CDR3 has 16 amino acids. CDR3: CASSFGTSGGTGELFF. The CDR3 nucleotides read TGTGCCAGCAGCTTCGGGACTAGCGGGGGAACCGGGGAGCTGTTTTTT. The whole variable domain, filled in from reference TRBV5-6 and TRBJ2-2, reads DAGVTQSPTHLIKTRGQQVTLRCSPKSGHDTVSWYQQALGQGPQFIFQYYEEEERQRGNFPDRFSGHQFPNYSSELNVNALLLGDSALYLCASSFGTSGGTGELFFGEGSRLTVL.